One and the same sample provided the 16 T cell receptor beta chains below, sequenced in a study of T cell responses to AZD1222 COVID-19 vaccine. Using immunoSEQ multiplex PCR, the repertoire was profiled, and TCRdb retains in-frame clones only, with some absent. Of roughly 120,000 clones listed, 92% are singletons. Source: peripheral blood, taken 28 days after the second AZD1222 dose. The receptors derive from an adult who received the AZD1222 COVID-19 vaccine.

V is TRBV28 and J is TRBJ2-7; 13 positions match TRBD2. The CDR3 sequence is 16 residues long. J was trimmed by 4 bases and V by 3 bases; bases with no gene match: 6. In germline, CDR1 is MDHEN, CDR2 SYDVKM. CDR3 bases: TGTGCCAGCAGTTTTGCTCGGACTAGCGGGAGTTACGAGCAGTACTTC. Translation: CASSFARTSGSYEQYF.

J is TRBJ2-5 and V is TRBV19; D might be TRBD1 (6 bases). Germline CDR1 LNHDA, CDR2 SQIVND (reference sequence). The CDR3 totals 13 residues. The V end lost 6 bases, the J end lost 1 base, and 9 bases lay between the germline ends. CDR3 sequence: CASRGAGQETQYF. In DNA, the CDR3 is TGTGCCAGTAGGGGGGCAGGCCAAGAGACCCAGTACTTC.

CDR3 in amino acids: CASSLAPLSGNTIYF. DNA of the CDR3: TGTGCCAGCAGCTTGGCCCCGCTCTCTGGAAACACCATATATTTT. This chain connects TRBV5-5 to TRBJ1-3; unclear D gene. The germline V gene encodes CDR1 SGHKS and CDR2 YYEKEE (reference sequence). V lost 0 bases to trimming and J lost 0 bases, with 7 bases between them. CDR3 size: 15 residues.

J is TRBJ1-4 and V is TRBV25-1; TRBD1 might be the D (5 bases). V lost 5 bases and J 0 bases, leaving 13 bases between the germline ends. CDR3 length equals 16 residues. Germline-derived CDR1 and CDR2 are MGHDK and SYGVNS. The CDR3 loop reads CASSRLDSATNEKLFF. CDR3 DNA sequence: TGTGCCAGCAGTAGATTAGACAGTGCAACTAATGAAAAACTGTTTTTT.

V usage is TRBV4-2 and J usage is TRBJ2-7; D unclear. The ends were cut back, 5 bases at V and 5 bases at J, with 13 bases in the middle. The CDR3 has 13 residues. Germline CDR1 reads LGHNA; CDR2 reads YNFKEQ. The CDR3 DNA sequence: TGTGCCAGCAGCTTCGCGCTTGCAAACGAGCAGTACTTC. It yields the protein CASSFALANEQYF.

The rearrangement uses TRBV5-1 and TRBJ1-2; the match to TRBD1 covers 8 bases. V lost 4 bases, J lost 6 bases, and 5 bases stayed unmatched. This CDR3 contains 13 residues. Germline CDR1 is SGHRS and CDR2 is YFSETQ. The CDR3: CASSQTGDHGYTF. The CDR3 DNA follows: TGCGCCAGCAGCCAGACAGGGGACCATGGCTACACCTTC.

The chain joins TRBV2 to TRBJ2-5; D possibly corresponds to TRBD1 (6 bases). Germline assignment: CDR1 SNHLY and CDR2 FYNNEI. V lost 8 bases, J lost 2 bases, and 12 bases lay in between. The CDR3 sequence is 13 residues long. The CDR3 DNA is TGTGCCAGCCACAGGACAGCTCAAGAGACCCAGTACTTC. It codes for CASHRTAQETQYF.

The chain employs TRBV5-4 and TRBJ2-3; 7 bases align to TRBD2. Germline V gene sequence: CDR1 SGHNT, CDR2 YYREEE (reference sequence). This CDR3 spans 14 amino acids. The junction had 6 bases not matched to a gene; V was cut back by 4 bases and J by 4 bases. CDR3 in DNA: TGTGCCAGCAGCAAGAGCGGGAACCCAGATACGCAGTATTTT. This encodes CASSKSGNPDTQYF.

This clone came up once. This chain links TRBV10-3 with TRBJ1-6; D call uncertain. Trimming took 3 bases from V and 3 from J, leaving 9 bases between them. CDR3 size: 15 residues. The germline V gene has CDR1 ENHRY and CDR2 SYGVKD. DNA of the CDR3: TGTGCCATCAGTGAAGGTCAGAACTATAATTCACCCCTCCACTTT. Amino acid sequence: CAISEGQNYNSPLHF.

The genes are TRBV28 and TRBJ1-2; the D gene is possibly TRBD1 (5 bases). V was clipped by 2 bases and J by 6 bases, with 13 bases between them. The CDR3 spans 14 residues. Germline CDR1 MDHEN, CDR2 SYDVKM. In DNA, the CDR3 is TGTGCCAGCAGTTTACCGGGGACGACTGATGGCTACACCTTC. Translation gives CASSLPGTTDGYTF.

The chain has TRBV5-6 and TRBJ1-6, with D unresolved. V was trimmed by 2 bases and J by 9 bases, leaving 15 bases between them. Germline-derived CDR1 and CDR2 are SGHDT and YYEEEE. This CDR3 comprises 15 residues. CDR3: CASSFQNLGSSPLHF. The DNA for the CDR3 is TGTGCCAGCAGCTTCCAAAATCTGGGGAGTTCACCCCTCCACTTT.

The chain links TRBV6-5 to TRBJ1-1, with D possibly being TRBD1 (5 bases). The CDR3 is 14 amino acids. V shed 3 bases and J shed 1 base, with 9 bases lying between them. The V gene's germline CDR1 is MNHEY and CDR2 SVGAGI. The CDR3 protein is CASSYTGSNTEAFF. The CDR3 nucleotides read TGTGCCAGCAGTTATACAGGTTCGAACACTGAAGCTTTCTTT.

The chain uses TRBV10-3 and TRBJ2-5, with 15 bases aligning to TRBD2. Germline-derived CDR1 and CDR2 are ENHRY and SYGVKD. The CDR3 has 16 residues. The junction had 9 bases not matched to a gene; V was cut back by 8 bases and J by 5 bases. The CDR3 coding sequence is TGTGCCATCGGAGGACTAGCGGGAGGGCCTCTTGAGACCCAGTACTTC. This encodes CAIGGLAGGPLETQYF.

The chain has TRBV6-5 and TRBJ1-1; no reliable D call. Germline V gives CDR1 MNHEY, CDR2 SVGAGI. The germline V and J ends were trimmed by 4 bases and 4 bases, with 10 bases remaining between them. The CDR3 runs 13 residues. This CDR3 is CASSSGWSTEAFF. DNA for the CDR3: TGTGCCAGCAGTTCGGGTTGGTCCACTGAAGCTTTCTTT.

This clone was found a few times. Here the CDR3 reads CASTTGYEQYF. In DNA, the CDR3 is TGTGCCAGCACAACGGGTTACGAGCAGTACTTC. The gene calls are TRBV12-3 or TRBV12-4 and TRBJ2-7; the D is unclear. Trimming pared 7 bases from V and 4 bases from J, leaving 8 bases between. CDR3 length: 11 amino acids.

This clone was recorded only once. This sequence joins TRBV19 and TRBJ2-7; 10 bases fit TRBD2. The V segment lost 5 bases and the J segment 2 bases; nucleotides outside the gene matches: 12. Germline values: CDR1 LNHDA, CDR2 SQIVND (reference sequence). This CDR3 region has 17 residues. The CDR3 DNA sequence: TGTGCCAGTAGTGAGACTAGCGGGCTGTTACAAGCCTACGAGCAGTACTTC. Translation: CASSETSGLLQAYEQYF.